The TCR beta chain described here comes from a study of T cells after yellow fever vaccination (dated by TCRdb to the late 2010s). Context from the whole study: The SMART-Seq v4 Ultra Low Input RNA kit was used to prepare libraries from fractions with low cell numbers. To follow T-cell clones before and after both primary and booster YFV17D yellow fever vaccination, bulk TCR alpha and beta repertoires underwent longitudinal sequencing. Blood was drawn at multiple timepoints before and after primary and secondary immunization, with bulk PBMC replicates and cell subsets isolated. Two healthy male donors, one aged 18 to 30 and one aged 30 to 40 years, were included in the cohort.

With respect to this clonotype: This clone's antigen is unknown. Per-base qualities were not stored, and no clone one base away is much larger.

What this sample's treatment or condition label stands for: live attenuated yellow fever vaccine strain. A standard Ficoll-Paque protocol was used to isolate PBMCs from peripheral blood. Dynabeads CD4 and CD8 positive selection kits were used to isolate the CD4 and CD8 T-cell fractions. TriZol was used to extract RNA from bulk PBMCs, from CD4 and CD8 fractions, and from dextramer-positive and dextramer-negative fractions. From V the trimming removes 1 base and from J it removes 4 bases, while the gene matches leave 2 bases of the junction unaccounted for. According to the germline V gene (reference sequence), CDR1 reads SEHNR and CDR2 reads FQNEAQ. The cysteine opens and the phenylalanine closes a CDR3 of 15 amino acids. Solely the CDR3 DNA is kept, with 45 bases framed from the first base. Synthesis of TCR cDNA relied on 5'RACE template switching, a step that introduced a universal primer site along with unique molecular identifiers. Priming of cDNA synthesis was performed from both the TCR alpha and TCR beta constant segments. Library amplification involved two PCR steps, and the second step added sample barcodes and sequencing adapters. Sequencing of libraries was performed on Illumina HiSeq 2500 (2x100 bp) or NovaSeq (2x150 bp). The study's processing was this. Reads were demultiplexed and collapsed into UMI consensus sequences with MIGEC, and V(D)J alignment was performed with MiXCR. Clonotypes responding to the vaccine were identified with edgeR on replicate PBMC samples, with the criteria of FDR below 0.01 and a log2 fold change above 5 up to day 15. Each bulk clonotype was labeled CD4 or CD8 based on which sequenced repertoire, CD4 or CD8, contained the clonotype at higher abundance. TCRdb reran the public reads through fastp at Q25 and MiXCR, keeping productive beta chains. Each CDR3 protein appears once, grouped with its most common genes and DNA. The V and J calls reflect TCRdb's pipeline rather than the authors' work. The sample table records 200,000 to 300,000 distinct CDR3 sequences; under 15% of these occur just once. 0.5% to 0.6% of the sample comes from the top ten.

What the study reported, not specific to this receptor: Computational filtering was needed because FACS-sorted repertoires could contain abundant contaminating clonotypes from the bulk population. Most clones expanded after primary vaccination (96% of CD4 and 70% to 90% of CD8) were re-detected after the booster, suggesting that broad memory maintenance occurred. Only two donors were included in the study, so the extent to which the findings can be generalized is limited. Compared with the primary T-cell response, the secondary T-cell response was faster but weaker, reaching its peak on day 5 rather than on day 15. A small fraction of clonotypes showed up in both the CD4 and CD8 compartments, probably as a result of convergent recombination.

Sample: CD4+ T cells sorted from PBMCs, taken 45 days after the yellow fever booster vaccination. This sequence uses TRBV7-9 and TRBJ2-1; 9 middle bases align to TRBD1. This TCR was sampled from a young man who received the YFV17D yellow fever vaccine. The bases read TGTGCCAGCAGCTTAGGGACAGGGGAGTACAATGAGCAGTTCTTC. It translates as CASSLGTGEYNEQFF. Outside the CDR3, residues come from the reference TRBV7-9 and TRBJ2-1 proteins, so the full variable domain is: DTGVSQNPRHKITKRGQNVTFRCDPISEHNRLYWYRQTLGQGPEFLTYFQNEAQLEKSRLLSDRFSAERPKGSFSTLEIQRTEQGDSAMYLCASSLGTGEYNEQFFGPGTRLTVL.